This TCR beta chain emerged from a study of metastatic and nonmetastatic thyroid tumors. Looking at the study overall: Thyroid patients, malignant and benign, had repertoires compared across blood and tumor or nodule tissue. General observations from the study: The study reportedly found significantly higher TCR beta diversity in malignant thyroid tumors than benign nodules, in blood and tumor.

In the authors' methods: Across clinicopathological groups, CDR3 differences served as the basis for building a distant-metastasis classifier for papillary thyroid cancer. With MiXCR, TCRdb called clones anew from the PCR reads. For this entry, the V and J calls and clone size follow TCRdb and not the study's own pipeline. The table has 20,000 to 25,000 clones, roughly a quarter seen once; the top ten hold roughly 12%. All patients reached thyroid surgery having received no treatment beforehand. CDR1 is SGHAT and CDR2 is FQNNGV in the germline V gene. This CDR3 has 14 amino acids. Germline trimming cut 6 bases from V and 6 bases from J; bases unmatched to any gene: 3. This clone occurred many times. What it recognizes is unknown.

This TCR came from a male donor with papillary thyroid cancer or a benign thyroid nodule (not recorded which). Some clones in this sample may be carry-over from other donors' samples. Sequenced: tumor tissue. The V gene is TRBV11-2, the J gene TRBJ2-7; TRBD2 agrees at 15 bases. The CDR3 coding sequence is TGTGCCAGCAGTTTGGGACTAGCGGGAGGCGAGCAGTACTTC. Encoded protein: CASSLGLAGGEQYF.